This T cell receptor (beta chain) was found in a study of identical twins. With template switching, a universal primer site was added, and the cDNA carried unique molecular identifiers. TCRdb reprocessed the 5' RACE reads via MiXCR and lists one record per CDR3 protein. This sample has under 250,000 distinct CDR3 sequences, with around 9.6% found just once. Study results and limitations: Less excess twin sharing appeared in beta out-of-frame sequences.

The V end lost 3 bases, the J end lost 2 bases, and 8 bases lay between the germline ends. CDR1 is GTSNPN and CDR2 is SVGIG in the germline V gene (reference sequence). This CDR3 is built from 12 residues. A remark on this clonotype: Its antigen is undetermined.

The chain uses TRBV30 and TRBJ2-7; D not certain. This TCR was recovered from a woman aged 18-29 years in good health. The sample consisted of memory (CD45RO+) T cells sorted from blood. The CDR3 nucleotides read TGTGCCTGGAGGGTCAGAACCTACGAGCAGTACTTC. Its protein product is CAWRVRTYEQYF.